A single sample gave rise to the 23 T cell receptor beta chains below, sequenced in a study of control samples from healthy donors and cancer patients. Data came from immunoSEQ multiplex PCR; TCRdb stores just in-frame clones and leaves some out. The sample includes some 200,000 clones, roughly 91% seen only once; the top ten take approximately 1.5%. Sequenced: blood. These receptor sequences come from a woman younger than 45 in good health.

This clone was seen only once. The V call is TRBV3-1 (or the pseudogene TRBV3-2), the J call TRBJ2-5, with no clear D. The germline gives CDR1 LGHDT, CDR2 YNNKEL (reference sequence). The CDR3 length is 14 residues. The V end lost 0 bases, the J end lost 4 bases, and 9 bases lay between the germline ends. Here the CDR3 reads CASSQEVARETQYF. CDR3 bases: TGTGCCAGCAGCCAAGAAGTGGCCCGAGAGACCCAGTACTTC.

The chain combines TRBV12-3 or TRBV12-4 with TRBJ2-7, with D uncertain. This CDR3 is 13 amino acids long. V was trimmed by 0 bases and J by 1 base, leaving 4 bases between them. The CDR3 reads CASSLAPSYEQYF. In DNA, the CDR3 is TGTGCCAGCAGTTTAGCGCCATCCTACGAGCAGTACTTC.

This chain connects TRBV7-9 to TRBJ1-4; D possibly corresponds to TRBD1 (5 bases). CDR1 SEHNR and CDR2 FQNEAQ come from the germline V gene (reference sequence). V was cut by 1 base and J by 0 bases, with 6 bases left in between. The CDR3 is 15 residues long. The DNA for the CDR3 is TGTGCCAGCAGCTTAGAACAGGCAACTAATGAAAAACTGTTTTTT. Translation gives CASSLEQATNEKLFF.

The CDR3 DNA reads as TGCGCCAGCAGTGAGCAGAGCTCCTACAATGAGCAGTTCTTC. Amino acids: CASSEQSSYNEQFF. This chain joins TRBV10-2 and TRBJ2-1; D remains unclear. Germline V gives CDR1 WSHSY, CDR2 SAAADI. This CDR3 contains 14 residues. V was clipped by 2 bases and J by 0 bases, with 5 bases between them.

This chain's CDR3 is CASSYTSGSGANVLTF. The CDR3 DNA sequence: TGTGCCAGCAGTTATACTAGCGGGTCTGGGGCCAACGTCCTGACTTTC. The V gene is TRBV6-5, the J gene TRBJ2-6; the match to TRBD2 covers 9 bases. J gave up 1 base and V 3 bases, and 1 base lay outside the gene matches. The CDR3 is 16 amino acids. CDR1 and CDR2 from the germline V gene are MNHEY and SVGAGI.

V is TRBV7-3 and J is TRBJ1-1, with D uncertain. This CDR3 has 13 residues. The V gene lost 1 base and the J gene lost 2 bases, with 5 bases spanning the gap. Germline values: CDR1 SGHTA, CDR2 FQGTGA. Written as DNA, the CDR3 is TGTGCCAGCAGCTTAAATACTAACACTGAAGCTTTCTTT. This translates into CASSLNTNTEAFF.

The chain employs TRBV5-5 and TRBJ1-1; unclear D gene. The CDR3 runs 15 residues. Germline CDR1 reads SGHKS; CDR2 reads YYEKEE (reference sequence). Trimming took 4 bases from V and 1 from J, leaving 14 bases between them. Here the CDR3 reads CASSPGQYGNTEAFF. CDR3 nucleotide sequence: TGTGCCAGCAGCCCGGGTCAGTACGGGAACACTGAAGCTTTCTTT.

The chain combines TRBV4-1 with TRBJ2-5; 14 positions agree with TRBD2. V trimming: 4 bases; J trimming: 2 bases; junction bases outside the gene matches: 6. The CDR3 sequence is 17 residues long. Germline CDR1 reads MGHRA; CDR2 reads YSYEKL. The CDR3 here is CASSPGLAGVLQETQYF. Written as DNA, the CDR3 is TGCGCCAGCAGCCCGGGACTAGCGGGAGTGTTGCAAGAGACCCAGTACTTC.

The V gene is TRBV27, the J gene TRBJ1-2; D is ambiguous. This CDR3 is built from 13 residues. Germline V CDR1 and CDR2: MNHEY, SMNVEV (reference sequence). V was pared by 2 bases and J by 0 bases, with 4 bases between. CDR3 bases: TGTGCCAGCAGTTTACAGTCTAACTATGGCTACACCTTC. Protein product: CASSLQSNYGYTF.

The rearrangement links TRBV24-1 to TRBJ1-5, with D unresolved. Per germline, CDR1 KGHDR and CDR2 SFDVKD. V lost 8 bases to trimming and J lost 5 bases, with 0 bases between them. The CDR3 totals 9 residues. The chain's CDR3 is CATNQPQHF. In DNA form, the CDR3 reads TGTGCCACCAATCAGCCCCAGCATTTT.

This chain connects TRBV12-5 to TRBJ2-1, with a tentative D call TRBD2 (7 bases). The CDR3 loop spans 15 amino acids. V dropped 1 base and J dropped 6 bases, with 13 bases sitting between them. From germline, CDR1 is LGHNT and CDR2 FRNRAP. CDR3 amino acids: CASGLGNREGNEQFF. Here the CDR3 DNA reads TGTGCTAGTGGTTTGGGGAACAGGGAGGGCAATGAGCAGTTCTTC.

The CDR3 coding sequence is TGTGCCAGCAGCTTAACAGGACAGGGGCAGTGGGATACGCAGTATTTT. This sequence encodes CASSLTGQGQWDTQYF. V gene TRBV7-3 combines with J gene TRBJ2-3; 9 positions agree with TRBD1. J gave up 6 bases and V 0 bases, and 7 bases lay outside the gene matches. The CDR3 is 16 amino acids. Germline CDR1 reads SGHTA; CDR2 reads FQGTGA.

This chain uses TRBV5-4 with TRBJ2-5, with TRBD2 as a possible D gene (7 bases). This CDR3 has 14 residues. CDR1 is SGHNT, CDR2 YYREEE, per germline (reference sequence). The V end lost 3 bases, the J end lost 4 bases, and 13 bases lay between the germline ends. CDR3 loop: CASSWGGPGETQYF. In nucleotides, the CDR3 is TGTGCCAGCAGCTGGGGGGGGCCTGGAGAGACCCAGTACTTC. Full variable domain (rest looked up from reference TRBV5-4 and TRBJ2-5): ETGVTQSPTHLIKTRGQQVTLRCSSQSGHNTVSWYQQALGQGPQFIFQYYREEENGRGNFPPRFSGLQFPNYSSELNVNALELDDSALYLCASSWGGPGETQYFGPGTRLLVL.

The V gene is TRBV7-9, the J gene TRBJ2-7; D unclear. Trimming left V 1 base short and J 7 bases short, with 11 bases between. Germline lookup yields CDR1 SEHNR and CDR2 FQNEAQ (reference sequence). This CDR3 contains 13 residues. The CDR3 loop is CASSLGGLGEQYF. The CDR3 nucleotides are TGTGCCAGCAGCTTAGGGGGTTTAGGGGAGCAGTACTTC. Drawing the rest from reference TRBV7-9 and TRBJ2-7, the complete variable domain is DTGVSQNPRHKITKRGQNVTFRCDPISEHNRLYWYRQTLGQGPEFLTYFQNEAQLEKSRLLSDRFSAERPKGSFSTLEIQRTEQGDSAMYLCASSLGGLGEQYFGPGTRLTVT.

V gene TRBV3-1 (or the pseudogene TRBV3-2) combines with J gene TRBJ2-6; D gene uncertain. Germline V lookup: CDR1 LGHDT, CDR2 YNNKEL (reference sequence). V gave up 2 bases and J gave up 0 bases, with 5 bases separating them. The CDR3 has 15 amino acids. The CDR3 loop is CASSQRVSGANVLTF. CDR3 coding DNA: TGTGCCAGCAGCCAACGGGTCTCTGGGGCCAACGTCCTGACTTTC.

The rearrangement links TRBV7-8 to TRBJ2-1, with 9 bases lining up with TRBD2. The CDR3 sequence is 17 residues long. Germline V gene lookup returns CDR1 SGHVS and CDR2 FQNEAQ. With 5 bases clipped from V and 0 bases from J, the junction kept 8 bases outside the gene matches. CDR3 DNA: TGTGCCAGCAGCCCTACTGGACTAGCGAGCTCCTACAATGAGCAGTTCTTC. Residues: CASSPTGLASSYNEQFF.

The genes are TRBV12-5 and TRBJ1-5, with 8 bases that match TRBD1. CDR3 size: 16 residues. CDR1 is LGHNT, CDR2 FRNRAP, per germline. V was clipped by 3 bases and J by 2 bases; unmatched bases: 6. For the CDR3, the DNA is TGTGCTAGTGGTTTTTCACAGGGGGGGGGCAATCAGCCCCAGCATTTT. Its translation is CASGFSQGGGNQPQHF.

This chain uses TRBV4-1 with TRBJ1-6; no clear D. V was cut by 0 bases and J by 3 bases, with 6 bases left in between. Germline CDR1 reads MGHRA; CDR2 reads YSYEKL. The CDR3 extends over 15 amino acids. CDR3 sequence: CASSQDPVYNSPLHF. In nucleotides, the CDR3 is TGCGCCAGCAGCCAAGATCCAGTCTATAATTCACCCCTCCACTTT.

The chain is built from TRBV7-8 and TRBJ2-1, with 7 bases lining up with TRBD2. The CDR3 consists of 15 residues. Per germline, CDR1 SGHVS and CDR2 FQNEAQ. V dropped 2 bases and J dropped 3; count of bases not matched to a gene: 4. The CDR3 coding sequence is TGTGCCAGCAGCTTAAGGGGCGGGGGCTACAATGAGCAGTTCTTC. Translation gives CASSLRGGGYNEQFF.

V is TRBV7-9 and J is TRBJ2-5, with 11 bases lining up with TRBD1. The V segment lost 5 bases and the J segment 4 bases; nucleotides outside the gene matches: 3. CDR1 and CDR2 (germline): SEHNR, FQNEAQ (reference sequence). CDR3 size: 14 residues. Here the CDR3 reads CASSEDRGRETQYF. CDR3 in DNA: TGTGCCAGCAGCGAGGACAGGGGGCGAGAGACCCAGTACTTC.

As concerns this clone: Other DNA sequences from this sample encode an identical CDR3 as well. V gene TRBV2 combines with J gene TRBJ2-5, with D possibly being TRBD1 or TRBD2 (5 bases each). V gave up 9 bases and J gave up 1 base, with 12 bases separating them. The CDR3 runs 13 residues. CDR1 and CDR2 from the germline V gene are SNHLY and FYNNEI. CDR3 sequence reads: CASRRDRQETQYF. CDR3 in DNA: TGTGCCAGTCGACGGGACCGCCAAGAGACCCAGTACTTC.

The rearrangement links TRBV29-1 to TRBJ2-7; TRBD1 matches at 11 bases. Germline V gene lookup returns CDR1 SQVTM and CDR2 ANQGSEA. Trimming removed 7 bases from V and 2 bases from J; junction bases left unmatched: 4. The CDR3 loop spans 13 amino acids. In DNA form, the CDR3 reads TGCAGCGCAGGGACAGGGGGAGCCTACGAGCAGTACTTC. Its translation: CSAGTGGAYEQYF.

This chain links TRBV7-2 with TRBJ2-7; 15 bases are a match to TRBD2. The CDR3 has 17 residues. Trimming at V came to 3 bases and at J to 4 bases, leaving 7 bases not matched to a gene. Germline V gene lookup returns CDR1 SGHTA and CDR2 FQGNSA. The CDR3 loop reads CASSLSSGTSGRYEQYF. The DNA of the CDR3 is TGTGCCAGCAGCTTGAGCTCCGGGACTAGCGGGAGGTACGAGCAGTACTTC. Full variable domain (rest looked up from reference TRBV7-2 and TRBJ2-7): GAGVSQSPSNKVTEKGKDVELRCDPISGHTALYWYRQSLGQGLEFLIYFQGNSAPDKSGLPSDRFSAERTGGSVSTLTIQRTQQEDSAVYLCASSLSSGTSGRYEQYFGPGTRLTVT.